This T cell receptor (beta chain) was sequenced during a study of molecular identifiers for immune sequencing clone quantification. Germline V gene lookup returns CDR1 GTSNPN and CDR2 SVGIG (reference sequence). CDR3 length: 13 residues. Worth noting for this clonotype: A read error is possible here, since a much larger clone lies one base away.

TCRdb re-analysed the PCR reads in MiXCR, keeping a single row per CDR3 protein. Found here are about 320,000 distinct CDR3 sequences, roughly 24% of them singletons; the top ten hold approximately 0.74%. The clonotype was recovered from a human donor in good health. Some libraries in this study had Jurkat cell RNA spiked in. The specimen sequenced was naive CD8+ T cells from blood, with Jurkat cell RNA spiked in. As for subset: FACS-sorted CD8+CD4-CCR7+CD45RA+ naive T cells. This chain links TRBV30 with TRBJ1-1; D is undetermined. CDR3 bases: TGTGCCTGGAGTGTACTGGGAGGCACTGAAGCTTCCTTT. Its translation: CAWSVLGGTEASF.